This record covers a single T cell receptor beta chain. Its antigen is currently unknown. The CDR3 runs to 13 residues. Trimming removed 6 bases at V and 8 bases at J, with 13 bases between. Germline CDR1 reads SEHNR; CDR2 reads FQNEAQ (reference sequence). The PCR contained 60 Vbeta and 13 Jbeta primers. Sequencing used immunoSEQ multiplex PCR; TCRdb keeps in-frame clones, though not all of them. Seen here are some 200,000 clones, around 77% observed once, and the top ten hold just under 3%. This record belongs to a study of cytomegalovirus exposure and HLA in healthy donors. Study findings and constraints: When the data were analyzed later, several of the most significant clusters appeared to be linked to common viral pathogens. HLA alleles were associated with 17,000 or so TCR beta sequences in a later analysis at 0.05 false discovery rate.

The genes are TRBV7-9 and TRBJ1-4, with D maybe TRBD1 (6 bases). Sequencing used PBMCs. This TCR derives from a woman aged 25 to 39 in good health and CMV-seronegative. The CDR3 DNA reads TGTGCCAGCAGGAGACAGGTTGGGGAAAAACTGTTTTTT. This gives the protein CASRRQVGEKLFF.